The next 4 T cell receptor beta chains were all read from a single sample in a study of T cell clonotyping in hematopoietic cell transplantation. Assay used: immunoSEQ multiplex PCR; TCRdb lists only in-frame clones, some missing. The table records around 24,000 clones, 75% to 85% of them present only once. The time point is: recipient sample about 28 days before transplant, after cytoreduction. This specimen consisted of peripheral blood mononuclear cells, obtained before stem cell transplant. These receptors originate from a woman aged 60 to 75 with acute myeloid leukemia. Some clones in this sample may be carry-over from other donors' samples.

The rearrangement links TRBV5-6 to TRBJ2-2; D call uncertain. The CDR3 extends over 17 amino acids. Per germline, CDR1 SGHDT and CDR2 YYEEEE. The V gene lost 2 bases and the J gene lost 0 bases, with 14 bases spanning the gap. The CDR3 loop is CASSLPPGRSNTGELFF. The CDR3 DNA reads TGTGCCAGCAGCTTACCCCCCGGTAGGTCGAACACCGGGGAGCTGTTTTTT.

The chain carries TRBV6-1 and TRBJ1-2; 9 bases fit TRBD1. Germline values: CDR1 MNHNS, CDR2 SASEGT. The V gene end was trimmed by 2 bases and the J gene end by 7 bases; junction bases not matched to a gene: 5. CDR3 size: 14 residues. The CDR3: CASSETGQGAGYTF. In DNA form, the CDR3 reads TGTGCCAGCAGTGAAACGGGACAGGGTGCTGGCTACACCTTC.

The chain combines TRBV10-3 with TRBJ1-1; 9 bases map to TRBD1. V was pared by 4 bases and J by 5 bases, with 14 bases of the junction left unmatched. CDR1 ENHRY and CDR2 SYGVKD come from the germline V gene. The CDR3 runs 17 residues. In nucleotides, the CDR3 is TGTGCCATCAGTGCAACCGGGACAGGGATGGGGACGACTGAAGCTTTCTTT. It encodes CAISATGTGMGTTEAFF.

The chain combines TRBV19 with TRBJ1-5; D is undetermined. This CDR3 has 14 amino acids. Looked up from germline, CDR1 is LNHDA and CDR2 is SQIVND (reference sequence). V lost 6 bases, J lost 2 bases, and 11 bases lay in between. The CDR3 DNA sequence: TGTGCCAGTAGCCCCAGGATCGGCAATCAGCCCCAGCATTTT. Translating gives CASSPRIGNQPQHF.